The clone carrying this T cell receptor (beta chain) appeared a few times. Antigen unknown. Deletions cut 5 bases from V and 7 bases from J, with 12 bases between. Germline CDR1 and CDR2: LNHDA and SQIVND (reference sequence). The CDR3 is 13 residues long. This specimen belongs to a study of cytomegalovirus exposure and HLA in healthy donors. Study-wide results and limits: Later genetic work tied a missense DCLRE1C variant to beta-chain V and J trimming.

Both 60 Vbeta primers and 13 Jbeta primers went into the PCR. Sequenced by immunoSEQ multiplex PCR; TCRdb stores in-frame clones only, minus some. The sample has over 100,000 clones, around 79% seen once. Sequences were obtained from PBMCs. The rearrangement joins TRBV19 to TRBJ1-5, with D maybe TRBD1 (5 bases). This receptor was taken from a woman in her twenties or thirties in good health and CMV-seropositive. Here the CDR3 DNA reads TGTGCCAGTAGTCAGGGATTGCGGCAGCCCCAGCATTTT. Amino acid sequence: CASSQGLRQPQHF.